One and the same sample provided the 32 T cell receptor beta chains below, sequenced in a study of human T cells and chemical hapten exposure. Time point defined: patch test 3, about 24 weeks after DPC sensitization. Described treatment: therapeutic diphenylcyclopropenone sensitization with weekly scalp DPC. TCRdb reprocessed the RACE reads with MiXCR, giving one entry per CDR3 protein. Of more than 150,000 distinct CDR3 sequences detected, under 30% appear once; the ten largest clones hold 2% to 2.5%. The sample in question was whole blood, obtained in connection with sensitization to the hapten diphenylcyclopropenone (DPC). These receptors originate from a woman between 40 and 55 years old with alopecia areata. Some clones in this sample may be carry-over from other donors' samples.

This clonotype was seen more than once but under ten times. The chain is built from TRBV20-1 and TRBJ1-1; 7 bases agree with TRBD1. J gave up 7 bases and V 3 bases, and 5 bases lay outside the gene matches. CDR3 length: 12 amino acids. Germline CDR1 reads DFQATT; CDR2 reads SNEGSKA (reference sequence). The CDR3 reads CSASPRDSEAFF. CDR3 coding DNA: TGCAGTGCTAGTCCTCGGGACAGTGAAGCTTTCTTT.

This CDR3 reads CSVEVDRGHEQYF. The CDR3 nucleotides read TGCAGCGTTGAAGTGGACAGGGGGCACGAGCAGTACTTC. The chain couples TRBV29-1 to TRBJ2-7; 11 nucleotides align to TRBD1. Unmatched junction bases numbered 1, after V lost 1 base and J lost 5 bases. This CDR3 region has 13 residues. The germline V gene has CDR1 SQVTM and CDR2 ANQGSEA.

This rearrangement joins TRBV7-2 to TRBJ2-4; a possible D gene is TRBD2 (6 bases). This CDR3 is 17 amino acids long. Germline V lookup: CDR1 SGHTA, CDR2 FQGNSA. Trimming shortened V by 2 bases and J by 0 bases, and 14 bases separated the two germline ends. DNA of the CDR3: TGTGCCAGCAGCTTACTTAGACGGGGACTAGCCAAAAACATTCAGTACTTC. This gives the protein CASSLLRRGLAKNIQYF.

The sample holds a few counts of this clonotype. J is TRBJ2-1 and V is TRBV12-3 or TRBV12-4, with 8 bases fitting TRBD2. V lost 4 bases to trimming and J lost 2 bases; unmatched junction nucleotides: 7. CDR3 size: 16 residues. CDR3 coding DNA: TGTGCCAGCAGTTCCGCAGCGGGAGTGGCCTACAATGAGCAGTTCTTC. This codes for CASSSAAGVAYNEQFF.

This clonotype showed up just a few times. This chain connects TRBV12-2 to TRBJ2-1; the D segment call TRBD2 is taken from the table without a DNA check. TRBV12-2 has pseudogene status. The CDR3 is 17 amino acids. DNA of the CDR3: TGTGCAAGTCGCTCCAAGGGACTACCAAGCTCCTACAATGAGCAGTTCTTC. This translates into CASRSKGLPSSYNEQFF.

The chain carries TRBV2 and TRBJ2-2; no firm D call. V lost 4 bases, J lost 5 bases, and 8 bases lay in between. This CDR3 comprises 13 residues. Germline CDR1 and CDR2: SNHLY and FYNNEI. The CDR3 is CASSAVGTGELFF. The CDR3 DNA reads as TGTGCCAGCAGTGCGGTGGGGACCGGGGAGCTGTTTTTT.

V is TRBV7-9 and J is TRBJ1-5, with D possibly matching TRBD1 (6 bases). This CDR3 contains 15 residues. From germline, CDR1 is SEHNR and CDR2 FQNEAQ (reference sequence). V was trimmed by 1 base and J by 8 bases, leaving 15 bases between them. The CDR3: CASSLGGGRVEPQHF. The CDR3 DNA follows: TGTGCCAGCAGCTTAGGAGGGGGGCGCGTGGAGCCCCAGCATTTT.

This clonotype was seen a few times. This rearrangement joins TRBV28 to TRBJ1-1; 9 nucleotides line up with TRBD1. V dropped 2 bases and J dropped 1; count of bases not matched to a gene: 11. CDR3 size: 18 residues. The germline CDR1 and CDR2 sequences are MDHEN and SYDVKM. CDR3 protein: CASSLLWDRASPNTEAFF. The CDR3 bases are TGTGCCAGCAGTTTACTGTGGGACAGGGCGTCTCCGAACACTGAAGCTTTCTTT.

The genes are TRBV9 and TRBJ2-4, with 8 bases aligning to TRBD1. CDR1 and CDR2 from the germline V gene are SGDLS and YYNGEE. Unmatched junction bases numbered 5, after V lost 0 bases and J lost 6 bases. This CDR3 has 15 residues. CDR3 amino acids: CASSVEGQGGNIQYF. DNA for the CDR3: TGTGCCAGCAGCGTAGAAGGACAGGGAGGAAACATTCAGTACTTC.

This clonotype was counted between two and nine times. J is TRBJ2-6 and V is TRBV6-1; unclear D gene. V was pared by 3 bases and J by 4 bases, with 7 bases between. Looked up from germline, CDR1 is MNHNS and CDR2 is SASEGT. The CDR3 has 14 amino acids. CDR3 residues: CASSDDSGANVLTF. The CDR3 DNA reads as TGTGCCAGCAGTGACGACTCCGGGGCCAACGTCCTGACTTTC.

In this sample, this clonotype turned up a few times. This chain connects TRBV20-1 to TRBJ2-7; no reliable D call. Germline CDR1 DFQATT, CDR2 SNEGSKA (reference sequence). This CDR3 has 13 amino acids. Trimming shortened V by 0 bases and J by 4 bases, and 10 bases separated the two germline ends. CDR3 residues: CSARDSAAYEQYF. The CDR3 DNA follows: TGCAGTGCTAGAGATTCGGCAGCTTACGAGCAGTACTTC.

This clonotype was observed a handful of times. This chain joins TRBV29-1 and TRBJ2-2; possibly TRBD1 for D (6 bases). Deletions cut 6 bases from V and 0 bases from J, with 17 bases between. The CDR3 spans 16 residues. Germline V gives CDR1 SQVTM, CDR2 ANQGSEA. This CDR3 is CSVTGLAVSNTGELFF. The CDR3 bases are TGCAGCGTCACAGGGTTGGCGGTATCGAACACCGGGGAGCTGTTTTTT.

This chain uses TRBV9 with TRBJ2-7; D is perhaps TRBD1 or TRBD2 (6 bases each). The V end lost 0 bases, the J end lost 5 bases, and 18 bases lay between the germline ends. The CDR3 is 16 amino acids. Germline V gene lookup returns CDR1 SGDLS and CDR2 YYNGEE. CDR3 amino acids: CASSVAGGPPFNEQYF. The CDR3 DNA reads TGTGCCAGCAGCGTAGCTGGGGGGCCCCCATTTAACGAGCAGTACTTC.

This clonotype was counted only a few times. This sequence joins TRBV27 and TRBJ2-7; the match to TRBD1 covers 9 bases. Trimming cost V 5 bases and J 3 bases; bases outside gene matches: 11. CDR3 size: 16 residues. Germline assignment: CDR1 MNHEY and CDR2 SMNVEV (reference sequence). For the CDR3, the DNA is TGTGCCAGCAGTAGGCTAAGGACGGACAGGGGCTACGAGCAGTACTTC. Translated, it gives CASSRLRTDRGYEQYF.

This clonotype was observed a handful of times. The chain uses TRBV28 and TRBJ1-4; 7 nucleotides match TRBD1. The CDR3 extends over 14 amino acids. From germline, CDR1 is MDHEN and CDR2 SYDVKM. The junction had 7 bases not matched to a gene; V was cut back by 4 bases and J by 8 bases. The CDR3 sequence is CASSSTGVGEKLFF. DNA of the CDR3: TGTGCCAGCAGTTCCACAGGGGTAGGCGAAAAACTGTTTTTT.

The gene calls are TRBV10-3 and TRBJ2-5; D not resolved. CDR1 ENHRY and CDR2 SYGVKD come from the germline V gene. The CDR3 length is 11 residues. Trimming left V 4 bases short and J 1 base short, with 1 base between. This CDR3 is CAISVQETQYF. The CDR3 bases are TGTGCCATCAGTGTCCAAGAGACCCAGTACTTC.

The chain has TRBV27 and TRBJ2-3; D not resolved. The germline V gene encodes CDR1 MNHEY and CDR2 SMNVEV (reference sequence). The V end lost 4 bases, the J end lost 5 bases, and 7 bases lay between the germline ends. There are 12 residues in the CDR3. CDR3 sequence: CASSSPRDTQYF. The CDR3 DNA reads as TGTGCCAGCAGTTCCCCCCGAGATACGCAGTATTTT.

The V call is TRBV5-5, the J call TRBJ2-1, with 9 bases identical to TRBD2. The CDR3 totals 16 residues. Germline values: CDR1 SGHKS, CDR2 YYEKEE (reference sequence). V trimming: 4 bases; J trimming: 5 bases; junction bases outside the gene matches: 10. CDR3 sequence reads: CASSISGSGGNNEQFF. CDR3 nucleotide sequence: TGTGCCAGCAGCATTAGCGGGAGCGGGGGCAACAATGAGCAGTTCTTC.

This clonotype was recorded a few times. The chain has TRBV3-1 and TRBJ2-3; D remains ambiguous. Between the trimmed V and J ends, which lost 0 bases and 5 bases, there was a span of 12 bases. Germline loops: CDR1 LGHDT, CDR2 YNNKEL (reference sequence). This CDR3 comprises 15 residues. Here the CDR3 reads CASSQESWTGDTQYF. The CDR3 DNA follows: TGTGCCAGCAGCCAAGAGTCCTGGACCGGAGATACGCAGTATTTT.

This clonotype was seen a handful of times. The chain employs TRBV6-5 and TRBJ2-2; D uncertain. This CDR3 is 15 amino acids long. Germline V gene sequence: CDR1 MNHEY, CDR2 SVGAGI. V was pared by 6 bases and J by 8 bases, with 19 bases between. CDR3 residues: CASRTPIGQSGELFF. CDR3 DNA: TGTGCCAGCAGGACTCCAATTGGGCAGTCAGGGGAGCTGTTTTTT.

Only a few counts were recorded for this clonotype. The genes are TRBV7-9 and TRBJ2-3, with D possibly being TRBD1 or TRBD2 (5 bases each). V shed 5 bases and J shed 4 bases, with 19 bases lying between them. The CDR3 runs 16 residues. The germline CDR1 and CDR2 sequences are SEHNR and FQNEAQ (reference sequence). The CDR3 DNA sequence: TGTGCCAGCAGCCCCGAAGGGACCTGGGGCCCAGATACGCAGTATTTT. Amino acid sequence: CASSPEGTWGPDTQYF.

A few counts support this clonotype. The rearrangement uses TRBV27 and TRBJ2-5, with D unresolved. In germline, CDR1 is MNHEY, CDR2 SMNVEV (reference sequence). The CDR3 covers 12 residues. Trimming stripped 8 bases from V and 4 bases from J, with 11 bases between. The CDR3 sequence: CASPLIGETQYF. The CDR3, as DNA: TGTGCCAGCCCACTGATCGGAGAGACCCAGTACTTC.

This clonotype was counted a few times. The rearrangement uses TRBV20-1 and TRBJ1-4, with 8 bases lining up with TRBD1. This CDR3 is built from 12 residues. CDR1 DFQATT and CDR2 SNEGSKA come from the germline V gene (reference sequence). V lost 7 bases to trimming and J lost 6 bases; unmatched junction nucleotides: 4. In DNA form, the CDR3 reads TGCAGTGTACAGGGGGATGATGAAAAACTGTTTTTT. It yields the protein CSVQGDDEKLFF.

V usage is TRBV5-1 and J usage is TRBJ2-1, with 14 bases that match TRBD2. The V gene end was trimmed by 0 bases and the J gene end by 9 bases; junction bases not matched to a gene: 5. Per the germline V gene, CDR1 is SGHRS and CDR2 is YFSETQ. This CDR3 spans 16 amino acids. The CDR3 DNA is TGCGCCAGCAGCTTGGTGACTAGCGGGAGGGCCGTTGAGCAGTTCTTC. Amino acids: CASSLVTSGRAVEQFF.

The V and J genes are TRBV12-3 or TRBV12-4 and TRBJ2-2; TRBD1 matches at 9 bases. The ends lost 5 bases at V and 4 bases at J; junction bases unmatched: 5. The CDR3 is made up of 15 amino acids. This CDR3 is CASSKTGGITGELFF. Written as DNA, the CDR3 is TGTGCCAGCAGTAAAACAGGGGGCATCACCGGGGAGCTGTTTTTT.

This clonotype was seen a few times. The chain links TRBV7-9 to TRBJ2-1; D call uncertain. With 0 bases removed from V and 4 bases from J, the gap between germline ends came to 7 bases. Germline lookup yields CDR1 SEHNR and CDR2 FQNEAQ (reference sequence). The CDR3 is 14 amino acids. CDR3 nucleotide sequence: TGTGCCAGCAGCTTAGCCCCAATTTACAATGAGCAGTTCTTC. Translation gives CASSLAPIYNEQFF.

The CDR3 loop is CASSPDRGLGSPLHF. DNA of the CDR3: TGTGCCAGCTCACCGGACAGGGGGCTTGGTTCACCCCTCCACTTT. The V and J genes are TRBV18 and TRBJ1-6, with 11 bases identical to TRBD1. The CDR3 is 15 residues long. V dropped 3 bases and J dropped 9; count of bases not matched to a gene: 4. The germline V gene has CDR1 KGHSH and CDR2 LQKENI.

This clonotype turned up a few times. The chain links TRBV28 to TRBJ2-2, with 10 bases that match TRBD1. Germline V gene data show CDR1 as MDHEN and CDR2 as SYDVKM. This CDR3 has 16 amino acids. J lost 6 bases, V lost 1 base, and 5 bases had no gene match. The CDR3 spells CASSLLKGTGAGELFF. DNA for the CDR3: TGTGCCAGCAGTTTATTGAAGGGGACAGGGGCCGGGGAGCTGTTTTTT.

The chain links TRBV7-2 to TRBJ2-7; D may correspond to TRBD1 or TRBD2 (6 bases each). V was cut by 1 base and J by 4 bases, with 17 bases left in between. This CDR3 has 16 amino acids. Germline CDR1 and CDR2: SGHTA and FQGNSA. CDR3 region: CASSLGGAQGGYEQYF. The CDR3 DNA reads TGTGCCAGCAGCTTAGGGGGGGCGCAGGGAGGTTACGAGCAGTACTTC.

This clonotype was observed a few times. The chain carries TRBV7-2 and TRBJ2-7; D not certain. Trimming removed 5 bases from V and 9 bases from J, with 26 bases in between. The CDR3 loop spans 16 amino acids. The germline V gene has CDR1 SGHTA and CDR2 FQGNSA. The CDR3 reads CASSPSRNQRWAPQYF. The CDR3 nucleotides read TGTGCCAGCAGCCCAAGTCGGAATCAAAGGTGGGCACCGCAGTACTTC.

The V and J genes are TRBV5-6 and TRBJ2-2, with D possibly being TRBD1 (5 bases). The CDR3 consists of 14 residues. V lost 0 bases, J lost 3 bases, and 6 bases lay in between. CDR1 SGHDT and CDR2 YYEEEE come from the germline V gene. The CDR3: CASSLGQYTGELFF. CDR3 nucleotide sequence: TGTGCCAGCAGCTTGGGACAGTACACCGGGGAGCTGTTTTTT.

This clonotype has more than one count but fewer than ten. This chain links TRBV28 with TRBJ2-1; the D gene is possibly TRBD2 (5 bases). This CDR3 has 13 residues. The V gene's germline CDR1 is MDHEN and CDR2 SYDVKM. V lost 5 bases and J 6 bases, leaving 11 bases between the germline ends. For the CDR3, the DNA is TGTGCCAGCAGTCAACCCGGGGTCAATGAGCAGTTCTTC. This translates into CASSQPGVNEQFF. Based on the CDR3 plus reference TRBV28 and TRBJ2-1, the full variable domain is DVKVTQSSRYLVKRTGEKVFLECVQDMDHENMFWYRQDPGLGLRLIYFSYDVKMKEKGDIPEGYSVSREKKERFSLILESASTNQTSMYLCASSQPGVNEQFFGPGTRLTVL.